This T cell receptor (beta chain) stems from a study of human T cells and chemical hapten exposure. As processed by the authors: Samples ranged from 23,224 to 690,600 TCRs, with a median of roughly 96,000. TCRdb re-analysed the RACE reads in MiXCR, keeping a single row per CDR3 protein. For this entry, the V and J calls and clone size follow TCRdb and not the study's own pipeline. The data hold roughly 82,000 distinct CDR3 sequences, with over 9.5% observed a single time. This clonotype was seen repeatedly, ten times or more. Its target is unknown. Time point meaning: patch test 1, 2 weeks after DPC sensitization. Indicated treatment: therapeutic diphenylcyclopropenone sensitization with weekly scalp DPC. Germline V gene data show CDR1 as SEHNR and CDR2 as FQNEAQ (reference sequence). This CDR3 has 13 amino acids. Trimming took off 0 bases at V and 11 bases at J, with 13 bases between the two ends. Study-level results: In the PT1 data, expanded TCR counts showed a positive correlation with patch test score. Counts of TCRs above 1 in 1000 frequency stayed unchanged with DPC sensitization. Expanded TCRs made up significantly more big CDR3 similarity clusters than controls did.

This TCR derives from a woman aged 60 to 75 with alopecia areata. Some clones in this sample may be carry-over from other donors' samples. This chain uses TRBV7-9 with TRBJ1-1, with no clear D. The sample was whole blood, taken in connection with sensitization to the hapten diphenylcyclopropenone (DPC). In DNA, the CDR3 is TGTGCCAGCAGCTTAGCGCAGTGGGGAAGGGCTTTCTTT. This translates into CASSLAQWGRAFF.